The 6 T cell receptor beta chains given below trace back to one sample, sequenced in a study of shared clonotypes between healthy human individuals. The data were produced by immunoSEQ multiplex PCR, yet TCRdb's version contains in-frame clones alone and is incomplete. The sample shows approximately 740,000 clones, 80% to 95% of them seen only once. Naivety among CD8 cells was defined by CD45RO negativity and positive CCR7 selection, thereby excluding terminally differentiated effector memory CD45RA+ cells. The sample taken for sequencing was naive CD8+ T cells sorted from blood. The receptors originated from a man aged 25 to 45 in good health.

This clone was detected only a few times. The genes are TRBV6-1 and TRBJ2-1, with D unclear. The CDR3 spans 16 residues. V gave up 3 bases and J gave up 3 bases, with 15 bases separating them. CDR1 and CDR2 (germline): MNHNS, SASEGT. CDR3 DNA: TGTGCCAGCAGTGATAGTCCTATCCCGGGCTACAATGAGCAGTTCTTC. It yields the protein CASSDSPIPGYNEQFF.

The chain carries TRBV10-2 and TRBJ2-1; 10 positions match TRBD1. This CDR3 spans 12 amino acids. The germline gives CDR1 WSHSY, CDR2 SAAADI. After removal of 10 bases from V and 16 bases from J, the junction contained 13 bases not matched to a gene. For the CDR3, the DNA is TGCGCCACCTCTGAGACAGGGGGCTGGGGATTCTTC. Translating gives CATSETGGWGFF.

The chain combines TRBV7-6 with TRBJ2-5; D gene uncertain. V gave up 7 bases and J gave up 0 bases, with 15 bases separating them. The CDR3 sequence is 15 residues long. Per germline, CDR1 SGHVS and CDR2 FNYEAQ. The CDR3, as DNA: TGTGCCAGCACCCTGGCGTGGGCAAACCAAGAGACCCAGTACTTC. Protein product: CASTLAWANQETQYF.

In this sample, this clone turned up once. This sequence joins TRBV10-2 and TRBJ2-2; D is unresolved. V shed 9 bases and J shed 1 base, with 9 bases lying between them. CDR1 WSHSY and CDR2 SAAADI come from the germline V gene. This CDR3 has 13 residues. The CDR3 DNA is TGCGCCAGGAAGGGCGAGAACACCGGGGAGCTGTTTTTT. Its translation: CARKGENTGELFF.

The chain employs TRBV25-1 and TRBJ2-3; 9 bases agree with TRBD2. V dropped 3 bases and J dropped 0; count of bases not matched to a gene: 10. Germline CDR1 and CDR2: MGHDK and SYGVNS. CDR3 length: 18 amino acids. CDR3: CASSEGVEREVSTDTQYF. The CDR3 bases are TGTGCCAGCAGTGAGGGGGTGGAGCGGGAGGTTAGCACAGATACGCAGTATTTT.

Of note for this clone: The sample has other DNA sequences that encode this CDR3 too. V usage is TRBV2 and J usage is TRBJ2-7; D is unclear. The V gene lost 6 bases and the J gene lost 6 bases, with 6 bases spanning the gap. The CDR3 runs to 10 residues. Germline V gene lookup returns CDR1 SNHLY and CDR2 FYNNEI. CDR3 sequence reads: CASRGFEQYF. In DNA form, the CDR3 reads TGTGCCAGCAGGGGTTTCGAGCAGTACTTC.